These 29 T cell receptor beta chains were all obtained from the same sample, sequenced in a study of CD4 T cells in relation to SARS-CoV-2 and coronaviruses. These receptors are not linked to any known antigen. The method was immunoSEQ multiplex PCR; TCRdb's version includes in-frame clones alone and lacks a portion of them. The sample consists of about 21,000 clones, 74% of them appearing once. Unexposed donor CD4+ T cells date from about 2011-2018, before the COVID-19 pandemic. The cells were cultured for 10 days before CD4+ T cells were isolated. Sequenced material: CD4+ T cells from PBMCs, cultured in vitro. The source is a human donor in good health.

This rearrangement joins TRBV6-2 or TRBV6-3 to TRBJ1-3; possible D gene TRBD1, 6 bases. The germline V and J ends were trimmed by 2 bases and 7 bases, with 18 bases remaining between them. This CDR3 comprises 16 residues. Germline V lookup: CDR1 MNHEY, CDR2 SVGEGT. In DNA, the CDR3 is TGTGCCAGCAGTTACATCCCAGGGGATCGAGGCAACACCATATATTTT. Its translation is CASSYIPGDRGNTIYF.

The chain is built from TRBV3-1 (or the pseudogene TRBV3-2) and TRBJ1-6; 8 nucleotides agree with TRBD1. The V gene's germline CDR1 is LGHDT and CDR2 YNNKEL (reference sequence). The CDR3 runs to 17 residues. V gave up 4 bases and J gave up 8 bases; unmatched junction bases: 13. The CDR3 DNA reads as TGTGCCAGCAGCCCGAACAGGGGGGCGAAAATGGATTCACCCCTCCACTTT. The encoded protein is CASSPNRGAKMDSPLHF.

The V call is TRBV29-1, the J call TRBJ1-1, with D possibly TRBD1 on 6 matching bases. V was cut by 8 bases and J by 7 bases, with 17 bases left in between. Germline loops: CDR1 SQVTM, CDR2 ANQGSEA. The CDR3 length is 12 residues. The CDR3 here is CSSLTGNDEAFF. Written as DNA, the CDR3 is TGCAGCTCACTAACAGGGAACGATGAAGCTTTCTTT. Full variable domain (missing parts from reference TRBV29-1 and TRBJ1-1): SAVISQKPSRDICQRGTSLTIQCQVDSQVTMMFWYRQQPGQSLTLIATANQGSEATYESGFVIDKFPISRPNLTFSTLTVSNMSPEDSSIYLCSSLTGNDEAFFGQGTRLTVV.

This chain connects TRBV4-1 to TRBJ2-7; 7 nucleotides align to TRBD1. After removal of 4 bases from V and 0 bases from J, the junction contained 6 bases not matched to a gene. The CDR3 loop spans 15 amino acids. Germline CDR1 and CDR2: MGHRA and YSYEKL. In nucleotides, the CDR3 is TGCGCCAGCAGCCTGCAGAGGGACAGCTCCTACGAGCAGTACTTC. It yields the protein CASSLQRDSSYEQYF.

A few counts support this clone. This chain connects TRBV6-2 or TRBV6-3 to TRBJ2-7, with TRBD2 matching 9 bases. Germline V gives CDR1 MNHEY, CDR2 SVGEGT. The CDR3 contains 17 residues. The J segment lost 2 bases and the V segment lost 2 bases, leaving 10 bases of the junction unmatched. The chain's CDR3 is CASSYPRSRTSAYEQYF. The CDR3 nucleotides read TGTGCCAGCAGTTACCCCCGTTCTCGGACTAGCGCCTACGAGCAGTACTTC.

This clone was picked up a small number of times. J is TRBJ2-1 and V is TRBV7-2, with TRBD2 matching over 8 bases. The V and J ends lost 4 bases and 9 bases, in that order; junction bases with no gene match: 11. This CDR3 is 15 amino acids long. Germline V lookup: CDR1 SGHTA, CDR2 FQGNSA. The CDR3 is CASSYGRAYGAEQFF. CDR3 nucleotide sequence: TGTGCCAGCAGCTACGGGAGGGCCTACGGTGCTGAGCAGTTCTTC.

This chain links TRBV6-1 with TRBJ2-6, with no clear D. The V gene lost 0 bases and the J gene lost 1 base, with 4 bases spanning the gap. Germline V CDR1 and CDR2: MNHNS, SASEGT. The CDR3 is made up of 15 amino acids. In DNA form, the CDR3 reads TGTGCCAGCAGTGAAGCGCTTTCTGGGGCCAACGTCCTGACTTTC. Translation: CASSEALSGANVLTF.

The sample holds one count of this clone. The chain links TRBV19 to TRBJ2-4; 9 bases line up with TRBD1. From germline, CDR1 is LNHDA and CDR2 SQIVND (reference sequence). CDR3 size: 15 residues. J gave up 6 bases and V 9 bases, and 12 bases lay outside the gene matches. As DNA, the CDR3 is TGTGCCAGCACCCGAACTCCGGGACAGGGAAACATTCAGTACTTC. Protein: CASTRTPGQGNIQYF.

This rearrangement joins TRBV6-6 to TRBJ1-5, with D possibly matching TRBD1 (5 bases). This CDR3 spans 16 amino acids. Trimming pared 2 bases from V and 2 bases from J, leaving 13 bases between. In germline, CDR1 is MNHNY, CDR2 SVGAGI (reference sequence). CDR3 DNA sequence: TGTGCCAGCAGTTACCCCGAGCGGGGGGGCAATCAGCCCCAGCATTTT. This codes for CASSYPERGGNQPQHF.

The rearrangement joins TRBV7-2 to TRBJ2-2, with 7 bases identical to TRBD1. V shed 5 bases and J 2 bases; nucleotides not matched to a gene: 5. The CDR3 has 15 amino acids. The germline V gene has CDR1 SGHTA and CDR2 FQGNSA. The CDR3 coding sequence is TGTGCCAGCAGCCGGACAGGTCAAAACACCGGGGAGCTGTTTTTT. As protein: CASSRTGQNTGELFF.

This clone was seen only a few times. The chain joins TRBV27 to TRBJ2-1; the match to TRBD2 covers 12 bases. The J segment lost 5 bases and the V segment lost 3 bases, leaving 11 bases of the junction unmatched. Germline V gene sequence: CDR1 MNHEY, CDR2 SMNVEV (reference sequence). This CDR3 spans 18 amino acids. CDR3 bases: TGTGCCAGCAGTTTGAAGCTAGCGGGAGGGTTAAGGGACAATGAGCAGTTCTTC. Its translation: CASSLKLAGGLRDNEQFF.

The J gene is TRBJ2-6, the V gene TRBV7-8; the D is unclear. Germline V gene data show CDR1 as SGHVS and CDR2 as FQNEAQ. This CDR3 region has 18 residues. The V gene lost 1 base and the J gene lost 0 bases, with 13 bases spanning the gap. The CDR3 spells CASSLGGGWSSGANVLTF. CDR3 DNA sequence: TGTGCCAGCAGCTTAGGTGGCGGTTGGAGCTCTGGGGCCAACGTCCTGACTTTC.

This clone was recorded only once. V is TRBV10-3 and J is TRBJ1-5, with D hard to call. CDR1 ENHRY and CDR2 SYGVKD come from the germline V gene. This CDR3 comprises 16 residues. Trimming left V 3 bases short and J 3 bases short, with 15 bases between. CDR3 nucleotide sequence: TGTGCCATCAGTGAATCCAGGCAGCTCAACAATCAGCCCCAGCATTTT. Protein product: CAISESRQLNNQPQHF.

Here the CDR3 reads CASGQRGGDSPLHF. The CDR3 nucleotides read TGTGCCTCGGGCCAAAGGGGGGGGGATTCACCCCTCCACTTT. The genes are TRBV30 and TRBJ1-6; a weak D match, TRBD1 (6 bases). V was cut by 7 bases and J by 8 bases, with 18 bases left in between. CDR1 and CDR2 (germline): GTSNPN, SVGIG (reference sequence). The CDR3 is made up of 14 amino acids.

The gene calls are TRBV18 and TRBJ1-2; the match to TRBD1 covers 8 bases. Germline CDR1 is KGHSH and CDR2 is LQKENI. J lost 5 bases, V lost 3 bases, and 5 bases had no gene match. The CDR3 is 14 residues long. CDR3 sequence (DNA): TGTGCCAGCTCACCGCCCGGGACAGGTTATGGCTACACCTTC. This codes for CASSPPGTGYGYTF.

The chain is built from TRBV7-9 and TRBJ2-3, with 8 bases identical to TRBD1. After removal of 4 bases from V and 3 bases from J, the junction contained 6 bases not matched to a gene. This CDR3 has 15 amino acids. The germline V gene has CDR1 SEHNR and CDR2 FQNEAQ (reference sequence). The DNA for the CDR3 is TGTGCCAGCAGCTCGGACAGGGCCCGAACAGATACGCAGTATTTT. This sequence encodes CASSSDRARTDTQYF.

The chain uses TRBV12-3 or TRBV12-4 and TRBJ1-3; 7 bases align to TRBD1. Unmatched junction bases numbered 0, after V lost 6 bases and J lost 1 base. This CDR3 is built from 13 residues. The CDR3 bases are TGTGCCAGCAGGGGACAGTCTGGAAACACCATATATTTT. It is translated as CASRGQSGNTIYF.

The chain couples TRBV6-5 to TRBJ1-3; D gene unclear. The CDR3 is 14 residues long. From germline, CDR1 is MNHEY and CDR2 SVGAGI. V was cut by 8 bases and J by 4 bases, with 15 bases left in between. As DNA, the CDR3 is TGTGCCAGCCGACCCTGGGGTTCCGGAAACACCATATATTTT. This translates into CASRPWGSGNTIYF.

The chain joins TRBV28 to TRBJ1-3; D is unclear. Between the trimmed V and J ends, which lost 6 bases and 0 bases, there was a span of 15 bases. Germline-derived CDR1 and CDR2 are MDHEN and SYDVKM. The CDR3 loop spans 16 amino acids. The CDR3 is CASSNALLRSGNTIYF. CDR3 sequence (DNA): TGTGCCAGCAGCAACGCGCTGCTTCGCTCTGGAAACACCATATATTTT.

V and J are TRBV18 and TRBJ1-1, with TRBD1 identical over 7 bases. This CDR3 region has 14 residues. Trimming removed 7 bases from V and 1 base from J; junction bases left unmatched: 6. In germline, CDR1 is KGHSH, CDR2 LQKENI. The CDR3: CASYGGTENTEAFF. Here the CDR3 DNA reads TGTGCCAGCTACGGAGGGACAGAGAACACTGAAGCTTTCTTT. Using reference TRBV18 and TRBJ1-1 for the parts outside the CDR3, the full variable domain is NAGVMQNPRHLVRRRGQEARLRCSPMKGHSHVYWYRQLPEEGLKFMVYLQKENIIDESGMPKERFSAEFPKEGPSILRIQQVVRGDSAAYFCASYGGTENTEAFFGQGTRLTVV.

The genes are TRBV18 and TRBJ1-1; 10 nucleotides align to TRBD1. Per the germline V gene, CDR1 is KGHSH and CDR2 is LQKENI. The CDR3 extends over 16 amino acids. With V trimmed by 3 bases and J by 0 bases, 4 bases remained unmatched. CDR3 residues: CASSPRTGGMNTEAFF. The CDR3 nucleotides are TGTGCCAGCTCACCTCGGACAGGGGGTATGAACACTGAAGCTTTCTTT.

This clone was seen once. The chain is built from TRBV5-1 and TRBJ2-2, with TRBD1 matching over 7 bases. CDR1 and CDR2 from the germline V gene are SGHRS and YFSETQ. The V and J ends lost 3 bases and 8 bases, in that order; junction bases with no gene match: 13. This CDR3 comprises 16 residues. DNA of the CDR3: TGCGCCAGCAGCTCCTACTCCCTCAGGGGGTCAGGGGAGCTGTTTTTT. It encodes CASSSYSLRGSGELFF.

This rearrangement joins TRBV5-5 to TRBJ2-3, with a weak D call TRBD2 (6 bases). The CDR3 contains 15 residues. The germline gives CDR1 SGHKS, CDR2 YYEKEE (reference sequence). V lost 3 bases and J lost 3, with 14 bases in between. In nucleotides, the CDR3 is TGTGCCAGCAGCTCTCTAGGAGGGGCAACAGATACGCAGTATTTT. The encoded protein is CASSSLGGATDTQYF.

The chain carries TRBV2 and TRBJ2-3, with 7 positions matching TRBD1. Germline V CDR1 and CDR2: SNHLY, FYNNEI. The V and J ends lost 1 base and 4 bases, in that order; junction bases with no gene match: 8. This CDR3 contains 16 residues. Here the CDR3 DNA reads TGTGCCAGCAGTGAAGGTATAGGGGGCACGGCAGATACGCAGTATTTT. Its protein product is CASSEGIGGTADTQYF.

CDR3 sequence: CASSSPLTSGREYYF. The CDR3 coding sequence is TGTGCCAGTAGTTCCCCACTAACTAGCGGGAGGGAATACTACTTC. This rearrangement joins TRBV19 to TRBJ2-4; 13 bases map to TRBD2. Looked up from germline, CDR1 is LNHDA and CDR2 is SQIVND (reference sequence). This CDR3 is built from 15 residues. V dropped 5 bases and J dropped 16; count of bases not matched to a gene: 14.

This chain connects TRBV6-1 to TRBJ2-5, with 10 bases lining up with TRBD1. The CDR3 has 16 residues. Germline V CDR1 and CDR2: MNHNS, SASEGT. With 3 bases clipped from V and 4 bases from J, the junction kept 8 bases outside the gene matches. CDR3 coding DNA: TGTGCCAGCAGTGACCAGGGACAGGGGCGGGGAGAGACCCAGTACTTC. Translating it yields CASSDQGQGRGETQYF.

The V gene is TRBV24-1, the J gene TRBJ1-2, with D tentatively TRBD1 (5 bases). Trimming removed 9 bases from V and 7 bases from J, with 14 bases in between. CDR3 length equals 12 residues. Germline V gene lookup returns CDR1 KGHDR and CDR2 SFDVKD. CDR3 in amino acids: CATQDGGFGYTF. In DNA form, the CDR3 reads TGTGCCACCCAGGACGGGGGGTTTGGCTACACCTTC.

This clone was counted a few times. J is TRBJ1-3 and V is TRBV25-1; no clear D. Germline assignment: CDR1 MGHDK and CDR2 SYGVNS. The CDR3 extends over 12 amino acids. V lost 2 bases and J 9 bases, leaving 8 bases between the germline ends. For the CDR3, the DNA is TGTGCCAGCAGTGAACCCGGGTCCACCATATATTTT. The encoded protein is CASSEPGSTIYF.

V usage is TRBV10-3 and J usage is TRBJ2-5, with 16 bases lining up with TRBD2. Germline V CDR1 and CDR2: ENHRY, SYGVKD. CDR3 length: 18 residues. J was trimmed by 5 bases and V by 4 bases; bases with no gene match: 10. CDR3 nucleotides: TGTGCCATCAGTGGATCCGGGACTAGCGGGAGGGCCTATGAGACCCAGTACTTC. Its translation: CAISGSGTSGRAYETQYF.